The source of this TCR beta chain is a study of regulatory T cells in long-lasting Graves disease. Study-wide findings and caveats: Less diverse TCR repertoires were seen in persistent Graves' patients than in newly diagnosed ones.

Specified time point: newly diagnosed GD, antithyroid drugs for less than 3 months. The authors made the TCR library using RNA they extracted from PBMCs. The CDR3 spans 14 residues. V was pared by 3 bases and J by 3 bases, with 12 bases between. Germline values: CDR1 SGHNT, CDR2 YYREEE (reference sequence). For this clonotype: What it recognizes is unknown.

HTBI primers from iRepertoire and Arm-PCR of CDR3 regions yielded the TCR beta libraries. From the multiplex PCR reads, TCRdb called clonotypes with MiXCR, one entry per CDR3 protein. The sample lists 600,000 to 650,000 distinct CDR3 sequences; roughly 16% were seen once. This sample was also put to use in a study of T cells in Graves' hyperthyroidism and ophthalmopathy.

This receptor was identified in a woman aged 30 to 39 with Graves disease. The sample was peripheral blood mononuclear cells (PBMCs), taken at new diagnosis, from a patient treated with antithyroid drugs. This rearrangement joins TRBV5-4 to TRBJ1-2; maybe TRBD1 (6 bases). The CDR3 DNA reads TGTGCCAGCAGCTCCGGGGGCGGAGACTATGGCTACACCTTC. Protein: CASSSGGGDYGYTF. Complete variable domain (other parts from reference TRBV5-4 and TRBJ1-2): ETGVTQSPTHLIKTRGQQVTLRCSSQSGHNTVSWYQQALGQGPQFIFQYYREEENGRGNFPPRFSGLQFPNYSSELNVNALELDDSALYLCASSSGGGDYGYTFGSGTRLTVV.